There are a few counts of the clone carrying this TCR beta chain. What it recognizes is unknown. TCRdb redid the calling of the 5' RACE reads with MiXCR, one entry per CDR3 protein. The data show about 160,000 distinct CDR3 sequences, with approximately 20% seen just once and about 7.6% held by the top ten. Trimming cost V 0 bases and J 5 bases, with 16 bases left between them. Germline CDR1 and CDR2: SGHAT and FQNNGV. The CDR3 has 16 amino acids. This specimen belongs to a study of CD8 T cells in ankylosing spondylitis. The study's findings and limits: Among TCR beta sequences, a motif of roughly 8 highly homologous variants appeared characteristic of ankylosing spondylitis blood. Some of the motif variants had earlier been found in reactive arthritis patients' fluid and blood. The clones that were linked to disease were reported to be significantly enriched in matched synovial fluid samples from ankylosing spondylitis patients.

The receptor's source is a male donor with ankylosing spondylitis or in good health (not recorded which). The chain couples TRBV11-2 to TRBJ1-1; D perhaps matches TRBD1 (6 bases). Sequenced input: blood, either unsorted or a sorted T cell fraction (not recorded which). The CDR3 region is CASSLDKTGGRTEAFF. The CDR3 bases are TGTGCCAGCAGCTTAGATAAGACAGGAGGAAGAACTGAAGCTTTCTTT.